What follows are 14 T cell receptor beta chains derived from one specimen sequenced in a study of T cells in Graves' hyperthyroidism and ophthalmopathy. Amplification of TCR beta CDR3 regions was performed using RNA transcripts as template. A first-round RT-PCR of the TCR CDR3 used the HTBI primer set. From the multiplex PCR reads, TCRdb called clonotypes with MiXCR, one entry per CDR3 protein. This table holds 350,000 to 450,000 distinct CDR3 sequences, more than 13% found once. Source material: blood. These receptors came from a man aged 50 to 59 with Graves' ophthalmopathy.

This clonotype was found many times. The CDR3 protein is CASSFDRKSYEQYF. CDR3 DNA: TGTGCCAGCAGTTTCGATAGGAAATCCTACGAGCAGTACTTC. V gene TRBV27 combines with J gene TRBJ2-7; D gene unclear. There are 14 residues in the CDR3. Trimming took 3 bases from V and 1 from J, leaving 10 bases between them. The germline CDR1 and CDR2 sequences are MNHEY and SMNVEV (reference sequence).

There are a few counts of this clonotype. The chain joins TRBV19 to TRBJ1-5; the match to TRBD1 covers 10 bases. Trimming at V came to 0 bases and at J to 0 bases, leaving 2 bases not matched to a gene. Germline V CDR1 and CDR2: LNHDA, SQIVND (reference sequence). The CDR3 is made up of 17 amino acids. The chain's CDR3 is CASSIDRDRGSNQPQHF. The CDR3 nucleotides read TGTGCCAGTAGTATAGATCGGGACAGGGGTAGCAATCAGCCCCAGCATTTT. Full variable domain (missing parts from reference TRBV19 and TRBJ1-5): DGGITQSPKYLFRKEGQNVTLSCEQNLNHDAMYWYRQDPGQGLRLIYYSQIVNDFQKGDIAEGYSVSREKKESFPLTVTSAQKNPTAFYLCASSIDRDRGSNQPQHFGDGTRLSIL.

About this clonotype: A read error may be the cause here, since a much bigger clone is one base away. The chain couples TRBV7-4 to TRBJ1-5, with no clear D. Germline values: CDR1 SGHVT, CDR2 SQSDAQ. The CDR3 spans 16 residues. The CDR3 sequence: CTSTLLIRDTGQPQHF. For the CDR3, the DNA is TGTACCAGCACTCTCCTAATTCGGGATACGGGTCAGCCCCAGCATTTT.

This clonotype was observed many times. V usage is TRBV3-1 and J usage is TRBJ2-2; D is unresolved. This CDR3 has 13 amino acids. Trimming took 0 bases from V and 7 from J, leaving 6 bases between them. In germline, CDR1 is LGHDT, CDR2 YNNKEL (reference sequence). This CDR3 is CASSQDLVGELFF. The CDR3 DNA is TGTGCCAGCAGCCAAGATCTCGTCGGGGAGCTGTTTTTT. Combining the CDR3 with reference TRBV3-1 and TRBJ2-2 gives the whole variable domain DTAVSQTPKYLVTQMGNDKSIKCEQNLGHDTMYWYKQDSKKFLKIMFSYNNKELIINETVPNRFSPKSPDKAHLNLHINSLELGDSAVYFCASSQDLVGELFFGEGSRLTVL.

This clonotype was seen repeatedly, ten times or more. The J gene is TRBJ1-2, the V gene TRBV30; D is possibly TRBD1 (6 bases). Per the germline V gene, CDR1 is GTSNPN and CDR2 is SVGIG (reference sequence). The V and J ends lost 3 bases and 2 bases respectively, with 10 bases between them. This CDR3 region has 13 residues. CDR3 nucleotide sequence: TGTGCCTGGAGGGGGCAGGGGAACTATGGCTACACCTTC. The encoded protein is CAWRGQGNYGYTF.

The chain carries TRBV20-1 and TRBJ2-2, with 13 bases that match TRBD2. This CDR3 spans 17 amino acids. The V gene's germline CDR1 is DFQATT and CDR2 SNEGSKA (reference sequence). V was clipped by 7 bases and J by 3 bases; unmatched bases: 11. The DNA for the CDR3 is TGCAGTGACCCCGCAGGGACTAGCGGGAAACACACCGGGGAGCTGTTTTTT. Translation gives CSDPAGTSGKHTGELFF.

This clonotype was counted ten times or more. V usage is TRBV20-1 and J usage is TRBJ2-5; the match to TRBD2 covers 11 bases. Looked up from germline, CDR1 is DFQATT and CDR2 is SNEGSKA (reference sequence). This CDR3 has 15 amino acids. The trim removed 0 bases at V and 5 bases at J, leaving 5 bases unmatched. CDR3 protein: CSARDGSSGGETQYF. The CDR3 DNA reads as TGCAGTGCTAGAGATGGGTCTAGCGGGGGGGAGACCCAGTACTTC.

CDR3 DNA sequence: TGTGCCTGGAGGGATATCGGGACTAGCGGGAGGGTTTTAGCCTACAATGAGCAGTTCTTC. This translates into CAWRDIGTSGRVLAYNEQFF. The V gene is TRBV30, the J gene TRBJ2-1; 16 bases are a match to TRBD2. Trimming took 3 bases from V and 2 from J; bases not matched to a gene: 13. From germline, CDR1 is GTSNPN and CDR2 SVGIG (reference sequence). The CDR3 is made up of 20 amino acids.

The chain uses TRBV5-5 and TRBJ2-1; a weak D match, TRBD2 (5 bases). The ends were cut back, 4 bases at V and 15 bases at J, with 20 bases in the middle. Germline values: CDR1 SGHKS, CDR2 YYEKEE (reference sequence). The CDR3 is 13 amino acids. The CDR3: CASSHNRPRVGFF. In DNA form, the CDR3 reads TGTGCCAGCAGCCACAACCGCCCGAGGGTGGGGTTCTTC.

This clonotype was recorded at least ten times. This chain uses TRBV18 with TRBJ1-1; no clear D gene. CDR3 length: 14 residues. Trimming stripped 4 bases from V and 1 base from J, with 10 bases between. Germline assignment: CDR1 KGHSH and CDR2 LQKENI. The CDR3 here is CASSQLERNTEAFF. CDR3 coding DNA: TGTGCCAGCTCACAGTTGGAGCGGAACACTGAAGCTTTCTTT. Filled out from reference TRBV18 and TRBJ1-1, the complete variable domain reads NAGVMQNPRHLVRRRGQEARLRCSPMKGHSHVYWYRQLPEEGLKFMVYLQKENIIDESGMPKERFSAEFPKEGPSILRIQQVVRGDSAAYFCASSQLERNTEAFFGQGTRLTVV.

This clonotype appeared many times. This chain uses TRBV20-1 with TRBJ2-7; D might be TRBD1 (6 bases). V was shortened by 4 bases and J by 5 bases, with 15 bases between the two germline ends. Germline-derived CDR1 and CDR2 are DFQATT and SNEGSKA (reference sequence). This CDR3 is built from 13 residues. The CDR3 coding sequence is TGCAGTGCTATAGGGACACCGGGGAACGAGCAGTACTTC. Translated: CSAIGTPGNEQYF.

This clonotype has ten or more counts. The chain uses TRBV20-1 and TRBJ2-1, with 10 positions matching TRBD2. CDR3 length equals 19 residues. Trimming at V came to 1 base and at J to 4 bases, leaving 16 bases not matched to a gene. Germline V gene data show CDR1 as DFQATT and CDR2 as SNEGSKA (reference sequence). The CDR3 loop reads CSARVRLGGTSGIYNEQFF. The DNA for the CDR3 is TGCAGTGCTAGAGTTCGTCTTGGGGGAACTAGCGGGATTTACAATGAGCAGTTCTTC.

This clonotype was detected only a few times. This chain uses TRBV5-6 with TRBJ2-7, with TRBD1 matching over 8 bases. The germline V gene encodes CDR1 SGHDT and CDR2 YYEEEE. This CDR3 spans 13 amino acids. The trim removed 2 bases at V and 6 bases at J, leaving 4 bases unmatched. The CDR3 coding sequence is TGTGCCAGCAGCTTTATCCAGGGGGCCGAGCAGTACTTC. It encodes CASSFIQGAEQYF.

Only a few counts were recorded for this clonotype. CDR3 residues: CASSQDQTNYGYTF. In DNA, the CDR3 is TGTGCCAGCAGCCAAGATCAGACTAACTATGGCTACACCTTC. This chain connects TRBV4-2 to TRBJ1-2; D is ambiguous. With 0 bases removed from V and 0 bases from J, the gap between germline ends came to 5 bases. The CDR3 loop spans 14 amino acids. Germline CDR1 reads LGHNA; CDR2 reads YNFKEQ.